Sequencing of this T cell receptor (beta chain) was carried out in a study of CD8+CD57+ T cells in acquired aplastic anemia. Study as a whole: On average, sorted CD4+ and CD8+ cells gave roughly 2.9 ug of DNA. Findings of the study overall: Between patients and controls, CD8+ Simpson's diversity did not vary significantly.

Profiling that covered TCR beta VDJ and CDR3 relied on genomic DNA as its template. Each CDR3 protein is one row after TCRdb ran MiXCR on the reads. The sample holds about 210,000 distinct CDR3 sequences, under 65% seen once. This CDR3 is 16 amino acids long. CDR1 and CDR2 from the germline V gene are LNHDA and SQIVND (reference sequence). Trimming pared 5 bases from V and 2 bases from J, leaving 17 bases between. As regards this clonotype: Its antigen is still unknown.

This TCR was recovered from a human donor in good health. V is TRBV19 and J is TRBJ2-3, with D unclear. The source material was sorted CD4+, CD8+, or CD8+CD57+ T cells (not recorded which) from PBMCs. CDR3 sequence: CASSGLDGRSTDTQYF. The CDR3 coding sequence is TGTGCCAGTAGTGGTTTAGACGGGCGATCCACAGATACGCAGTATTTT. Full variable domain (rest looked up from reference TRBV19 and TRBJ2-3): DGGITQSPKYLFRKEGQNVTLSCEQNLNHDAMYWYRQDPGQGLRLIYYSQIVNDFQKGDIAEGYSVSREKKESFPLTVTSAQKNPTAFYLCASSGLDGRSTDTQYFGPGTRLTVL.